The entry below describes one TCR beta chain. Its specific antigen is unknown. No base quality values were provided; no much bigger clone lies one nucleotide off. This sample is drawn from a study of control samples from healthy donors and cancer patients (dated by TCRdb to about 2020). Library method: the immunoSEQ multiplex PCR assay. TCRdb obtained this table from immuneACCESS and retained in-frame rearrangements with V and J assigned. These tables miss some clones; where compared with another copy, unresolved V genes account for less than half of the shortfall, and the remainder is unexplained. This sample has roughly 100,000 clones in its table, and roughly nine tenths of those were observed once. The ten largest clonotypes hold 2.5% of the sample. There are 13 amino acids in the CDR3, from cysteine to phenylalanine inclusive. Solely the CDR3 DNA is kept, with 39 bases framed from the first base. In the germline V gene (reference sequence), CDR1 corresponds to MNHNY and CDR2 to SVGAGI. V sheds 2 bases and J sheds 6 bases, leaving 7 bases between their ends.

The clonotype was recovered from a woman under 30 in good health. Sequencing was carried out using blood. The rearrangement combines TRBV6-6 with TRBJ1-4; the D gene assignment is ambiguous. The DNA reads as follows: TGTGCCAGCAGTTACGAAATTGATGAAAAACTGTTTTTT. Its protein reads: CASSYEIDEKLFF.